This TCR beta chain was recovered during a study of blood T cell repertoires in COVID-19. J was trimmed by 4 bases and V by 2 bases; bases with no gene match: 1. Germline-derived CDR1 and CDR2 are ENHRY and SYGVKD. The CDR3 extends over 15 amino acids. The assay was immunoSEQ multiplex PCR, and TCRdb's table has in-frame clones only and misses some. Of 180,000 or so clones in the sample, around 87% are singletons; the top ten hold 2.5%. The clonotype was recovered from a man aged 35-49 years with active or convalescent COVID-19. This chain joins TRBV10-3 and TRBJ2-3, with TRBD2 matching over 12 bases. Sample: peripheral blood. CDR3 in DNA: TGTGCCATCAGTGAGACTAGCGGGGGGTCAGATACGCAGTATTTT. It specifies CAISETSGGSDTQYF.